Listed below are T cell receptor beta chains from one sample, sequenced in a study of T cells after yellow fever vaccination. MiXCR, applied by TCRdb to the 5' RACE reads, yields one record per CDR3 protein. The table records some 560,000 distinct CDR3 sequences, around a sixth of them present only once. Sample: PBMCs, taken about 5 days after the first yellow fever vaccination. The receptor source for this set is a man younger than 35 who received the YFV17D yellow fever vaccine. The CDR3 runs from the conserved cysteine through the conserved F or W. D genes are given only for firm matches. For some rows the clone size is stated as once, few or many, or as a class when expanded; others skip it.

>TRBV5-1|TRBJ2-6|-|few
CASSSGGGANVLTF
TGCGCCAGCAGCTCCGGCGGGGGGGCCAACGTCCTGACTTTC
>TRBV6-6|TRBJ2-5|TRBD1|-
CASRLTGKETQYF
TGTGCCAGCAGGCTGACAGGGAAGGAGACCCAGTACTTC
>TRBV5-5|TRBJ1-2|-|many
CASSLEWGGDGYTF
TGTGCCAGCAGCTTGGAGTGGGGGGGCGATGGCTACACCTTC
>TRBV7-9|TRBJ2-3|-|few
CASSLASGRAYF
TGTGCCAGCAGCTTAGCGTCGGGCAGGGCGTATTTT
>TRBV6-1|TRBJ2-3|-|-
CASSGRKGPDTQYF
TGTGCCAGCAGTGGCCGTAAAGGCCCAGATACGCAGTATTTT
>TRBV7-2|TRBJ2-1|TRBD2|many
CASSPPGGLAGYNEQFF
TGTGCCAGCAGCCCCCCCGGGGGGCTAGCGGGCTACAATGAGCAGTTCTTC
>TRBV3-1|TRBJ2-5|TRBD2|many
CASSLRLAETQYF
TGTGCCAGCAGCCTTCGACTAGCGGAGACCCAGTACTTC
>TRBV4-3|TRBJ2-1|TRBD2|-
CDSSQDLLRGGPNVYNEQFF
TGCGACAGCAGCCAAGATCTCTTGCGGGGGGGACCAAACGTTTACAATGAGCAGTTCTTC
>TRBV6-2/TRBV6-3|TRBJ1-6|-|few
CASRTVNSPLHF
TGTGCCAGCAGAACGGTTAATTCACCCCTCCACTTT
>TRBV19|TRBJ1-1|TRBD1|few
CASRINRGDTEAFF
TGTGCCAGTAGAATTAACAGGGGGGACACTGAAGCTTTCTTT
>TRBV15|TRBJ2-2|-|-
CATSRDPGELFF
TGTGCCACCAGCAGAGATCCCGGGGAGCTGTTTTTT
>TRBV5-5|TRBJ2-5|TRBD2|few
CASSFRTSWETQYF
TGTGCCAGCAGTTTCCGGACTAGCTGGGAGACCCAGTACTTC
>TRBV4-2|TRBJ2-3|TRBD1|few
CASSQVTQGSPDTQYF
TGTGCCAGCAGCCAAGTCACACAGGGGAGTCCAGATACGCAGTATTTT
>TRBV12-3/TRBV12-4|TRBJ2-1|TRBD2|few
CASSPPGLDNEQFF
TGTGCCAGCAGTCCCCCGGGACTAGACAATGAGCAGTTCTTC
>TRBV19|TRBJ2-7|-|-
CASSIAADASYEQYF
TGTGCCAGTAGTATAGCCGCGGATGCCTCCTACGAGCAGTACTTC
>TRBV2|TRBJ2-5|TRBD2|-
CASSDGRGSQETQYF
TGTGCCAGCAGTGATGGGCGGGGGAGCCAAGAGACCCAGTACTTC
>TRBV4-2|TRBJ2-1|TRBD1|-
CASSQGGDRGYEQFF
TGTGCCAGCAGCCAAGGGGGGGACAGGGGATATGAGCAGTTCTTC
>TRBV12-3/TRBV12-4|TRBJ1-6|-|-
CASSRGGYNSPLHF
TGTGCCAGCAGCCGAGGGGGTTATAATTCACCCCTCCACTTT
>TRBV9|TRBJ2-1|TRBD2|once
CASSGYTSGGADEQFF
TGTGCCAGCAGCGGATACACTAGCGGGGGGGCCGATGAGCAGTTCTTC
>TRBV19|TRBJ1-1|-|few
CASSMSHGTEAFF
TGTGCCAGTAGTATGAGTCACGGCACGGAAGCTTTCTTT
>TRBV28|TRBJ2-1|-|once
CASSFFLVAGNEQFF
TGTGCCAGCAGTTTTTTTCTGGTGGCGGGTAATGAGCAGTTCTTC
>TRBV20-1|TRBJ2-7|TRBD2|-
CSARALGGGASYEQYF
TGCAGTGCTAGAGCTTTGGGGGGGGGAGCCTCCTACGAGCAGTACTTC
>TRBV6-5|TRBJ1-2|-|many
CASSGDGDGYTF
TGTGCCAGCTCTGGGGACGGGGATGGCTACACCTTC
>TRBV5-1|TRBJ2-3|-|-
CASSLGSGRTADTQYF
TGCGCCAGCAGCTTGGGCTCGGGACGCACGGCGGATACGCAGTATTTT
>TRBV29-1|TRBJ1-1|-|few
CSVAGLNTEAFF
TGCAGCGTTGCCGGTTTGAACACTGAAGCTTTCTTT
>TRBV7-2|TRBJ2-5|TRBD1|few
CASKLQTGQETQYF
TGTGCCAGCAAACTACAGACAGGGCAGGAGACCCAGTACTTC
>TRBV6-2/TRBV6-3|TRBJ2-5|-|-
CASSYDPRLLLLRQYF
TGTGCCAGCAGTTACGACCCACGGTTACTACTGCTGCGACAGTACTTC
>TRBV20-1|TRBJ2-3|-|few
CSARDSGDTQYF
TGCAGTGCTAGAGATTCGGGAGATACGCAGTATTTT
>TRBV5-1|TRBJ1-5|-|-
CASSLAGLDQPQHF
TGCGCCAGCAGCCTCGCAGGGTTGGACCAGCCCCAGCATTTT
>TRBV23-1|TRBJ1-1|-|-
CASTPEGWTEAFF
TGCGCCAGCACCCCGGAGGGTTGGACTGAAGCTTTCTTT
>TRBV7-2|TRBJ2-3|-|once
CASSLSSSQYF
TGTGCCAGCAGCTTATCAAGTTCGCAGTATTTT
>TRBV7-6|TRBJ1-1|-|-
CASSLTSTANTEAFF
TGTGCCAGCAGCTTAACTTCCACGGCGAACACTGAAGCTTTCTTT
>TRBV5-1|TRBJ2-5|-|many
CASSFWGNQETQYF
TGCGCCAGCAGCTTTTGGGGGAACCAAGAGACCCAGTACTTC
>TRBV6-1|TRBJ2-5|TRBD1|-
CASRGTGPETQYF
TGTGCCAGCAGAGGGACAGGGCCAGAGACCCAGTACTTC
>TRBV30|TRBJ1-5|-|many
CAWSQGSNQPQHF
TGTGCCTGGAGTCAGGGAAGCAATCAGCCCCAGCATTTT
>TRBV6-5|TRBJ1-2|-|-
CASSYSNREGGYTF
TGTGCCAGCAGTTACTCGAACAGGGAGGGTGGCTACACCTTC
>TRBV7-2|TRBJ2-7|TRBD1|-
CASSLPPDRPSYEQYF
TGTGCCAGCAGCTTACCCCCGGACAGGCCCTCCTACGAGCAGTACTTC
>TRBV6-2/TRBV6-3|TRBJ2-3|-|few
CASSSPGAGDTQYF
TGTGCCAGCAGTTCGCCGGGAGCAGGCGATACGCAGTATTTT
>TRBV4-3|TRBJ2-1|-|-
CASSQEHRSNNEQFF
TGCGCCAGCAGCCAAGAACACAGGTCTAACAATGAGCAGTTCTTC
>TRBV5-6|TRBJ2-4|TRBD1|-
CASSRGTGEAKNIQYF
TGTGCCAGCAGCCGCGGGACAGGAGAAGCCAAAAACATTCAGTACTTC
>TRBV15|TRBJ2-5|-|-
CATSRQATGKSQETQYF
TGTGCCACCAGCAGACAAGCCACCGGCAAGAGCCAAGAGACCCAGTACTTC
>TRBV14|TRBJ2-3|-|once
CASSQDLLSAQYF
TGTGCCAGCAGCCAAGATCTCCTAAGTGCGCAGTATTTT
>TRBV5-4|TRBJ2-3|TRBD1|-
CASSPYRGPTDTQYF
TGTGCCAGCAGCCCATACAGGGGGCCCACAGATACGCAGTATTTT
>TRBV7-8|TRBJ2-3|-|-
CASSSRSVREQYF
TGTGCCAGCAGCTCCAGGTCCGTCCGGGAGCAGTATTTT
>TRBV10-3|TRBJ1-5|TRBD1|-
CAISGRDRDQPQHF
TGTGCCATCAGTGGCCGGGACAGGGATCAGCCCCAGCATTTT
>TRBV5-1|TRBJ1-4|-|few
CASSVGLATNEKLFF
TGCGCCAGCAGCGTGGGGCTTGCAACTAATGAAAAACTGTTTTTT
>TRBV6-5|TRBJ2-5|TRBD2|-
CASSSGLAKTQYF
TGTGCCAGCAGTTCGGGACTAGCGAAGACCCAGTACTTC
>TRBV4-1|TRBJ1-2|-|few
CASSQDQRENYGYTF
TGCGCCAGCAGCCAAGATCAGAGAGAGAACTATGGCTACACCTTC